The 23 T cell receptor beta chains below were found in one sample sequenced in a study of T cell changes during pregnancy in multiple sclerosis. Measured with immunoSEQ multiplex PCR; TCRdb has only the in-frame clones, and not every one. This table holds 90,000 or so clones, 85% to 95% found once. The specimen was peripheral blood, collected after pregnancy. The receptors were gathered from a female donor in good health, enrolled as a control in a pregnancy study.

The rearrangement links TRBV5-6 to TRBJ1-5, with D possibly matching TRBD1 (6 bases). In germline, CDR1 is SGHDT, CDR2 YYEEEE. Trimming took off 3 bases at V and 0 bases at J, with 7 bases between the two ends. CDR3 length equals 14 residues. CDR3 DNA sequence: TGTGCCAGCAGCTCACAGGGTAGCAATCAGCCCCAGCATTTT. It translates to CASSSQGSNQPQHF. The complete variable domain, with remaining parts taken from reference TRBV5-6 and TRBJ1-5, reads DAGVTQSPTHLIKTRGQQVTLRCSPKSGHDTVSWYQQALGQGPQFIFQYYEEEERQRGNFPDRFSGHQFPNYSSELNVNALLLGDSALYLCASSSQGSNQPQHFGDGTRLSIL.

The chain combines TRBV27 with TRBJ2-7; possibly TRBD2 for D (5 bases). Germline V gene sequence: CDR1 MNHEY, CDR2 SMNVEV (reference sequence). V was cut by 7 bases and J by 4 bases, with 8 bases left in between. This CDR3 contains 11 residues. CDR3 in amino acids: CASKTGYEQYF. DNA for the CDR3: TGTGCCAGCAAAACGGGATACGAGCAGTACTTC.

The rearrangement uses TRBV7-9 and TRBJ2-7; D gene ambiguous. The CDR3 totals 13 residues. V shed 6 bases and J shed 0 bases, with 9 bases lying between them. The germline gives CDR1 SEHNR, CDR2 FQNEAQ (reference sequence). The CDR3, as DNA: TGTGCCAGCAGTCCGGCGGCCTCCTACGAGCAGTACTTC. This codes for CASSPAASYEQYF.

The rearrangement links TRBV5-1 to TRBJ2-1; TRBD2 matches at 10 bases. From germline, CDR1 is SGHRS and CDR2 YFSETQ. This CDR3 has 17 residues. V trimming: 3 bases; J trimming: 7 bases; junction bases outside the gene matches: 13. CDR3 nucleotide sequence: TGCGCCAGCAGCTCCCGGGCTAGCGGGAGTTTTAGTAATGAGCAGTTCTTC. The encoded protein is CASSSRASGSFSNEQFF.

The CDR3 here is CASSLYNEQFF. CDR3 nucleotide sequence: TGTGCCAGCAGCCTCTACAATGAGCAGTTCTTC. The genes are TRBV27 and TRBJ2-1; D remains unclear. Trimming removed 6 bases at V and 3 bases at J, with 3 bases between. This CDR3 spans 11 amino acids. Germline CDR1 reads MNHEY; CDR2 reads SMNVEV (reference sequence).

The V call is TRBV29-1, the J call TRBJ2-2; 10 bases fit TRBD2. This CDR3 spans 18 amino acids. Trimming took 5 bases from V and 0 from J; bases not matched to a gene: 12. Germline CDR1 SQVTM, CDR2 ANQGSEA. CDR3 DNA sequence: TGCAGCGTTCGTAAGCGGGTAGCGGGAGGATCGAACACCGGGGAGCTGTTTTTT. Protein product: CSVRKRVAGGSNTGELFF.

The chain links TRBV6-6 to TRBJ2-7; 10 nucleotides match TRBD1. The germline V gene has CDR1 MNHNY and CDR2 SVGAGI (reference sequence). The CDR3 is 15 residues long. J lost 1 base, V lost 6 bases, and 6 bases had no gene match. The CDR3 loop reads CASSYRDRGSYEQYF. CDR3 sequence (DNA): TGTGCCAGCAGCTACCGGGACAGGGGTTCCTACGAGCAGTACTTC.

The J gene is TRBJ2-7, the V gene TRBV19, with TRBD2 matching 7 bases. Germline CDR1 LNHDA, CDR2 SQIVND (reference sequence). The V segment lost 3 bases and the J segment 2 bases; nucleotides outside the gene matches: 10. This CDR3 region has 16 residues. The CDR3 DNA sequence: TGTGCCAGTAGTATGGGTGGGGACTACCCAACCTACGAGCAGTACTTC. It codes for CASSMGGDYPTYEQYF.

The gene calls are TRBV5-4 and TRBJ2-1, with 9 bases fitting TRBD2. CDR3 length: 15 amino acids. V gave up 1 base and J gave up 6 bases; unmatched junction bases: 5. Germline V lookup: CDR1 SGHNT, CDR2 YYREEE (reference sequence). The CDR3 loop is CASSLKAGGTNEQFF. In DNA, the CDR3 is TGTGCCAGCAGCTTGAAGGCGGGAGGGACCAATGAGCAGTTCTTC.

J is TRBJ2-7 and V is TRBV2; D is uncertain. Germline CDR1 SNHLY, CDR2 FYNNEI. The CDR3 is made up of 12 amino acids. Trimming left V 6 bases short and J 2 bases short, with 8 bases between. The CDR3 DNA reads TGTGCCAGCAGCCTCCCCCCCTACGAGCAGTACTTC. This gives the protein CASSLPPYEQYF. The full variable domain, rest sourced from reference TRBV2 and TRBJ2-7, is EPEVTQTPSHQVTQMGQEVILRCVPISNHLYFYWYRQILGQKVEFLVSFYNNEISEKSEIFDDQFSVERPDGSNFTLKIRSTKLEDSAMYFCASSLPPYEQYFGPGTRLTVT.

V is TRBV7-9 and J is TRBJ1-2, with TRBD1 as a possible D gene (5 bases). CDR3 length: 14 amino acids. Germline values: CDR1 SEHNR, CDR2 FQNEAQ (reference sequence). V was shortened by 6 bases and J by 4 bases, with 15 bases between the two germline ends. The CDR3: CASSSKVGGYGYTF. In DNA, the CDR3 is TGTGCCAGCAGTTCCAAAGTGGGGGGCTATGGCTACACCTTC. Full variable domain (rest looked up from reference TRBV7-9 and TRBJ1-2): DTGVSQNPRHKITKRGQNVTFRCDPISEHNRLYWYRQTLGQGPEFLTYFQNEAQLEKSRLLSDRFSAERPKGSFSTLEIQRTEQGDSAMYLCASSSKVGGYGYTFGSGTRLTVV.

CDR3 sequence reads: CASSVASSDTQYF. The CDR3 DNA sequence: TGTGCCAGCAGCGTAGCTAGCTCAGATACGCAGTATTTT. This rearrangement joins TRBV9 to TRBJ2-3; a weak D match, TRBD2 (5 bases). Germline CDR1 and CDR2: SGDLS and YYNGEE. Trimming took 0 bases from V and 4 from J, leaving 6 bases between them. The CDR3 spans 13 residues. Using reference TRBV9 and TRBJ2-3 for the parts outside the CDR3, the full variable domain is DSGVTQTPKHLITATGQRVTLRCSPRSGDLSVYWYQQSLDQGLQFLIQYYNGEERAKGNILERFSAQQFPDLHSELNLSSLELGDSALYFCASSVASSDTQYFGPGTRLTVL.

The chain recombines TRBV7-2 with TRBJ2-1; D perhaps matches TRBD2 (7 bases). The V gene lost 5 bases and the J gene lost 4 bases, with 21 bases spanning the gap. Germline-derived CDR1 and CDR2 are SGHTA and FQGNSA. CDR3 length: 17 residues. The CDR3 sequence is CASSPGGGSGVYNEQFF. The DNA of the CDR3 is TGTGCCAGCAGCCCCGGGGGCGGGAGCGGTGTTTACAATGAGCAGTTCTTC.

The rearrangement links TRBV5-8 to TRBJ2-4; 8 bases are a match to TRBD1. The CDR3 length is 17 residues. V gave up 2 bases and J gave up 0 bases; unmatched junction bases: 7. CDR1 and CDR2 from the germline V gene are SGHTS and YDEGEE. Here the CDR3 reads CASSFYQGAQAKNIQYF. The DNA of the CDR3 is TGTGCCAGCAGCTTTTACCAGGGGGCCCAAGCCAAAAACATTCAGTACTTC. The full variable domain, its missing parts supplied by reference TRBV5-8 and TRBJ2-4, is EAGVTQSPTHLIKTRGQQATLRCSPISGHTSVYWYQQALGLGLQFLLWYDEGEERNRGNFPPRFSGRQFPNYSSELNVNALELEDSALYLCASSFYQGAQAKNIQYFGAGTRLSVL.

V usage is TRBV11-2 and J usage is TRBJ2-7, with TRBD2 identical over 9 bases. Germline V gene sequence: CDR1 SGHAT, CDR2 FQNNGV. The CDR3 spans 14 residues. J lost 4 bases, V lost 3 bases, and 4 bases had no gene match. Written as DNA, the CDR3 is TGTGCCAGCAGCTTCAGTAGCGGGAGTTACGAGCAGTACTTC. Protein: CASSFSSGSYEQYF.

The chain employs TRBV14 and TRBJ2-1, with TRBD2 identical over 10 bases. Germline values: CDR1 SGHDN, CDR2 FVKESK. V lost 4 bases to trimming and J lost 4 bases; unmatched junction nucleotides: 16. This CDR3 has 19 residues. The CDR3 loop reads CASSPAPSLLAGVYNEQFF. CDR3 bases: TGTGCCAGCAGCCCCGCCCCTTCCCTCCTAGCGGGAGTTTACAATGAGCAGTTCTTC.

V and J are TRBV5-1 and TRBJ2-7; D possibly corresponds to TRBD1 (5 bases). CDR1 and CDR2 (germline): SGHRS, YFSETQ. The CDR3 has 11 amino acids. V lost 1 base, J lost 6 bases, and 5 bases lay in between. CDR3 residues: CASSLQGEQYF. For the CDR3, the DNA is TGCGCCAGCAGCTTGCAGGGCGAGCAGTACTTC. Variable domain in full (rest from reference TRBV5-1 and TRBJ2-7): KAGVTQTPRYLIKTRGQQVTLSCSPISGHRSVSWYQQTPGQGLQFLFEYFSETQRNKGNFPGRFSGRQFSNSRSEMNVSTLELGDSALYLCASSLQGEQYFGPGTRLTVT.

This chain connects TRBV2 to TRBJ2-1; 7 nucleotides match TRBD1. With 0 bases clipped from V and 7 bases from J, the junction kept 3 bases outside the gene matches. The V gene's germline CDR1 is SNHLY and CDR2 FYNNEI. The CDR3 sequence is 14 residues long. The CDR3 sequence is CASSEAGRGNEQFF. Here the CDR3 DNA reads TGTGCCAGCAGTGAAGCCGGCAGGGGGAATGAGCAGTTCTTC.

This clone appeared a single time. The CDR3 coding sequence is TGTGCCAGCAGTTTAGTTCCTTCTCGGACAGATACGCAGTATTTT. Translated, it gives CASSLVPSRTDTQYF. The V call is TRBV28, the J call TRBJ2-3; no firm D call. The germline CDR1 and CDR2 sequences are MDHEN and SYDVKM. V gave up 2 bases and J gave up 3 bases, with 12 bases separating them. CDR3 length: 15 amino acids.

The chain links TRBV28 to TRBJ2-3; tentatively, D is TRBD2 (6 bases). The CDR3 runs to 16 residues. Trimming took off 0 bases at V and 2 bases at J, with 12 bases between the two ends. CDR1 MDHEN and CDR2 SYDVKM come from the germline V gene. CDR3 residues: CASSLWGGAYTDTQYF. The CDR3 DNA reads as TGTGCCAGCAGTTTATGGGGCGGGGCCTACACAGATACGCAGTATTTT.

The chain joins TRBV4-1 to TRBJ2-7; 9 nucleotides align to TRBD2. In germline, CDR1 is MGHRA, CDR2 YSYEKL. Unmatched junction bases numbered 10, after V lost 3 bases and J lost 4 bases. CDR3 length equals 16 residues. The DNA for the CDR3 is TGCGCCAGCAGCCAGGCCCGTAGCGGGAGTGGGTACGAGCAGTACTTC. This translates into CASSQARSGSGYEQYF.

The chain carries TRBV5-1 and TRBJ2-1; 9 bases are shared with TRBD1. The germline V gene has CDR1 SGHRS and CDR2 YFSETQ. After removal of 2 bases from V and 7 bases from J, the junction contained 10 bases not matched to a gene. There are 16 residues in the CDR3. DNA for the CDR3: TGCGCCAGCAGCTTTCGAACAGGGGGCTTTGGGAATGAGCAGTTCTTC. As protein: CASSFRTGGFGNEQFF.

The chain is built from TRBV19 and TRBJ2-1, with D possibly being TRBD2 (6 bases). V lost 5 bases and J 8 bases, leaving 22 bases between the germline ends. This CDR3 region has 16 residues. Germline V gene lookup returns CDR1 LNHDA and CDR2 SQIVND (reference sequence). CDR3 coding DNA: TGTGCCAGTAGTGGACGCGTAGCGGAGGCGTCGGATGAGCAGTTCTTC. This translates into CASSGRVAEASDEQFF.